This entry describes one TCR beta chain. Its specificity is not known. The sample originates from a study of identical twins. Study-wide findings and caveats: Conclusions relied on cross-sectional statistical analysis, not following the same donors. Fewer insertions were carried by abundant cord blood beta clonotypes, but none was seen in memory repertoires. Zero-insertion analyses might be partly confounded by invariant T cells like MAIT and iNKT. Out-of-frame TCR alpha sharing observed in monozygotic twins exceeded model estimates.

TCRdb processed the 5' RACE reads anew with MiXCR; each CDR3 protein has one entry. The repertoire holds more than 1.5 million distinct CDR3 sequences, with less than 40% as singletons. The TCR comes from a newborn girl in good health. Sequencing was performed on cord blood.

CDR3 sequence reads: CSARREDRTSNGYTF. CDR3 sequence (DNA): TGCAGTGCTAGGAGGGAGGACCGGACATCGAATGGCTACACCTTC. V usage is TRBV20-1 and J usage is TRBJ1-2; the D gene is possibly TRBD1 (5 bases). Germline V CDR1 and CDR2: DFQATT, SNEGSKA (reference sequence). V lost 3 bases, J lost 6 bases, and 20 bases lay in between. The CDR3 is 15 residues long.